The clone carrying this TCR beta chain was observed a handful of times. Its antigen is currently unknown. The data stem from a study of T cells after yellow fever vaccination. The study, taken as a whole, reports: A large majority of primary-vaccination clones showed up again after the booster (under 98% CD4, about 90% CD8). High-abundance clonotypes from the bulk population could contaminate FACS-sorted repertoires.

Germline assignment: CDR1 DFQATT and CDR2 SNEGSKA (reference sequence). V lost 4 bases, J lost 3 bases, and 9 bases stayed unmatched. The CDR3 consists of 15 residues. One entry per CDR3 protein results from TCRdb running MiXCR on the 5' RACE reads. This table holds around 200,000 distinct CDR3 sequences, around 10% found once. The source of this sequence is a young man who received the YFV17D yellow fever vaccine. The sample in question was CD8+ T cells sorted from PBMCs, obtained 15 days after the yellow fever booster vaccination. The chain is built from TRBV20-1 and TRBJ1-2, with 9 bases matching TRBD1. CDR3 coding DNA: TGCAGTGCTAAGATCGGGACAGGGTTAGACTATGGCTACACCTTC. This translates into CSAKIGTGLDYGYTF.